Listed here are 20 T cell receptor beta chains from one sample, sequenced in a study of CD8+ T cells in alopecia areata. RNA was extracted and reverse transcribed into cDNA as the sequencing template. Some clones are missing from TCRdb's copy, which holds only in-frame ones; the method was immunoSEQ multiplex PCR. The top ten clones hold over 0.4% of a sample with over 200,000 clones, 50% to 60% of them seen once. The material was CD4+ T cells sorted from blood, obtained at week 0. The receptors were sampled from a human donor with alopecia areata.

This clone turned up a few times. The chain is built from TRBV25-1 and TRBJ1-4; D ambiguous. CDR1 and CDR2 (germline): MGHDK, SYGVNS. CDR3 size: 16 residues. Trimming cost V 5 bases and J 7 bases, with 20 bases left between them. CDR3 in DNA: TGTGCCAGCAGTCCCCCTGAAGAGGGTCGGAGTGAAAAACTGTTTTTT. This gives the protein CASSPPEEGRSEKLFF.

The sample holds a few counts of this clone. The chain recombines TRBV29-1 with TRBJ1-2; D is possibly TRBD1 (5 bases). CDR3 length equals 17 residues. Trimming took 4 bases from V and 2 from J, leaving 23 bases between them. Germline loops: CDR1 SQVTM, CDR2 ANQGSEA. CDR3 loop: CSVGEARRGAGNYGYTF. Here the CDR3 DNA reads TGCAGCGTTGGCGAAGCAAGGCGAGGGGCAGGGAACTATGGCTACACCTTC.

The rearrangement joins TRBV6-6 to TRBJ1-5, with unresolved D. CDR1 is MNHNY and CDR2 is SVGAGI in the germline V gene (reference sequence). V lost 5 bases and J lost 1, with 6 bases in between. This CDR3 is 13 amino acids long. DNA of the CDR3: TGTGCCAGCAGTACGGGGAGCAATCAGCCCCAGCATTTT. It specifies CASSTGSNQPQHF.

This chain joins TRBV10-3 and TRBJ1-5; a weak D match, TRBD1 (5 bases). Looked up from germline, CDR1 is ENHRY and CDR2 is SYGVKD. The CDR3 contains 15 residues. V was trimmed by 3 bases and J by 6 bases, leaving 15 bases between them. The CDR3 loop is CAISEPGGLGQPQHF. DNA of the CDR3: TGTGCCATCAGTGAACCCGGGGGACTCGGTCAGCCCCAGCATTTT.

This clone was detected once. This chain uses TRBV30 with TRBJ2-7; 8 bases are shared with TRBD1. Trimming cost V 6 bases and J 12 bases; bases outside gene matches: 16. This CDR3 region has 13 residues. Germline CDR1 GTSNPN, CDR2 SVGIG (reference sequence). CDR3 DNA: TGTGCCTGCCCAGGGGGACAGGAGTTAAAATGGTACTTC. This gives the protein CACPGGQELKWYF.

This clone was seen more than once but under ten times. The rearrangement links TRBV5-1 to TRBJ1-1; 10 bases match TRBD1. CDR3 length: 14 amino acids. CDR1 and CDR2 from the germline V gene are SGHRS and YFSETQ. J was trimmed by 1 base and V by 5 bases; bases with no gene match: 2. As DNA, the CDR3 is TGCGCCAGCAGGACAGGGGGCGCGAACACTGAAGCTTTCTTT. This gives the protein CASRTGGANTEAFF.

The chain carries TRBV29-1 and TRBJ2-6; 8 bases agree with TRBD1. V dropped 3 bases and J dropped 0; count of bases not matched to a gene: 4. Germline V gene sequence: CDR1 SQVTM, CDR2 ANQGSEA. CDR3 length equals 16 residues. CDR3 in amino acids: CSVDGQGHSGANVLTF. The DNA of the CDR3 is TGCAGCGTTGATGGACAGGGCCACTCTGGGGCCAACGTCCTGACTTTC.

The rearrangement uses TRBV19 and TRBJ1-5; perhaps TRBD1 as D (5 bases). Germline CDR1 reads LNHDA; CDR2 reads SQIVND (reference sequence). This CDR3 region has 18 residues. The ends were cut back, 5 bases at V and 0 bases at J, with 20 bases in the middle. The CDR3 loop is CASSGDSISRYSNQPQHF. The CDR3 DNA reads TGTGCCAGTAGTGGAGACAGTATCTCCCGTTATAGCAATCAGCCCCAGCATTTT.

The table lists this clone with a few counts. The chain carries TRBV7-3 and TRBJ2-7; TRBD2 agrees at 8 bases. J lost 6 bases, V lost 3 bases, and 13 bases had no gene match. Germline V lookup: CDR1 SGHTA, CDR2 FQGTGA. This CDR3 region has 16 residues. CDR3 nucleotide sequence: TGTGCCAGCAGCTTGGCTGGCGGGGGGCGACGGGGCGAGCAGTACTTC. It encodes CASSLAGGGRRGEQYF.

This clone was found many times. V usage is TRBV2 and J usage is TRBJ1-2; the D is unclear. Trimming took 7 bases from V and 4 from J, leaving 13 bases between them. From germline, CDR1 is SNHLY and CDR2 FYNNEI. The CDR3 is 13 residues long. The CDR3 here is CASTPTPVYGYTF. CDR3 DNA sequence: TGTGCCAGCACTCCTACCCCCGTCTATGGCTACACCTTC.

V gene TRBV4-1 combines with J gene TRBJ2-3; 13 bases align to TRBD2. CDR1 MGHRA and CDR2 YSYEKL come from the germline V gene. V lost 5 bases and J lost 5; bases outside the gene matches: 13. The length of the CDR3 is 18 residues. The CDR3 reads CASSIMDGTSGNVDTQYF. The CDR3 DNA is TGCGCCAGCAGCATCATGGATGGGACTAGCGGGAATGTAGATACGCAGTATTTT.

The chain combines TRBV29-1 with TRBJ1-1; maybe TRBD1 (5 bases). V lost 5 bases and J lost 5, with 15 bases in between. The CDR3 length is 13 residues. Germline V gene data show CDR1 as SQVTM and CDR2 as ANQGSEA. CDR3 residues: CSVILQGSTEAFF. CDR3 nucleotide sequence: TGCAGCGTTATTCTGCAGGGATCGACTGAAGCTTTCTTT.

The chain uses TRBV29-1 and TRBJ1-1; tentative D call: TRBD1 (6 bases). CDR3 length: 13 amino acids. Trimming cost V 7 bases and J 6 bases, with 18 bases left between them. Germline V gives CDR1 SQVTM, CDR2 ANQGSEA. CDR3 sequence reads: CSASKGESAEAFF. The CDR3, as DNA: TGCAGCGCCTCGAAGGGGGAATCGGCTGAAGCTTTCTTT.

This chain uses TRBV7-2 with TRBJ2-1; 8 nucleotides align to TRBD2. With 9 bases clipped from V and 5 bases from J, the junction kept 12 bases outside the gene matches. Germline values: CDR1 SGHTA, CDR2 FQGNSA. The CDR3 extends over 15 amino acids. The CDR3 sequence is CASSTSGGRDNEQFF. CDR3 nucleotides: TGTGCCAGTTCGACGAGCGGGGGAAGGGACAATGAGCAGTTCTTC.

This clone has more than one count but fewer than ten. The chain couples TRBV25-1 to TRBJ2-1; possible D gene TRBD2, 6 bases. This CDR3 comprises 14 residues. The germline gives CDR1 MGHDK, CDR2 SYGVNS. V was cut by 5 bases and J by 8 bases, with 16 bases left in between. The CDR3 bases are TGTGCCAGCAGTCTCCCCGGGACTCAATATGAGCAGTTCTTC. Translation gives CASSLPGTQYEQFF.

This clone was counted once. The V gene is TRBV29-1, the J gene TRBJ2-7; D not certain. The CDR3 is 12 residues long. The germline gives CDR1 SQVTM, CDR2 ANQGSEA. V gave up 0 bases and J gave up 3 bases, with 6 bases separating them. The CDR3 DNA sequence: TGCAGCGTTGAAGACGAGTTCTACGAGCAGTACTTC. This encodes CSVEDEFYEQYF.

This clone showed up just a few times. The chain joins TRBV29-1 to TRBJ2-7, with 11 nucleotides matching TRBD1. From germline, CDR1 is SQVTM and CDR2 ANQGSEA. The V segment lost 6 bases and the J segment 3 bases; nucleotides outside the gene matches: 4. The CDR3 consists of 13 residues. The CDR3 spells CSVRTGGLYEQYF. The CDR3 DNA reads TGCAGCGTGAGGACAGGGGGCCTCTACGAGCAGTACTTC.

This clone has just one count. V gene TRBV6-1 combines with J gene TRBJ1-2; D gene unclear. V dropped 3 bases and J dropped 3 bases, with 2 bases sitting between them. Germline V gene data show CDR1 as MNHNS and CDR2 as SASEGT. The CDR3 is made up of 11 amino acids. The CDR3 here is CASSDYYGYTF. The CDR3 nucleotides are TGTGCCAGCAGTGATTACTATGGCTACACCTTC.

V is TRBV7-2 and J is TRBJ2-7; D is possibly TRBD2 (7 bases). This CDR3 is 15 amino acids long. V was clipped by 5 bases and J by 5 bases, with 19 bases between them. Germline CDR1 SGHTA, CDR2 FQGNSA. CDR3 protein: CASSPRGAGKNEQYF. The CDR3 DNA is TGTGCCAGCAGCCCCAGGGGAGCGGGGAAGAACGAGCAGTACTTC. Full variable domain (remainder filled in from reference TRBV7-2 and TRBJ2-7): GAGVSQSPSNKVTEKGKDVELRCDPISGHTALYWYRQSLGQGLEFLIYFQGNSAPDKSGLPSDRFSAERTGGSVSTLTIQRTQQEDSAVYLCASSPRGAGKNEQYFGPGTRLTVT.

The V call is TRBV30, the J call TRBJ1-1, with D tentatively TRBD1 (5 bases). V shed 3 bases and J shed 4 bases, with 12 bases lying between them. Per germline, CDR1 GTSNPN and CDR2 SVGIG (reference sequence). The CDR3 runs to 13 residues. The CDR3 loop is CAWSPGSSTEAFF. In DNA form, the CDR3 reads TGTGCCTGGAGCCCAGGGTCGAGCACTGAAGCTTTCTTT.